This entry is about one T cell receptor beta chain. Antigen specificity is unknown. This sample was included in a study of vaccination and CD4 T cells after COVID-19. Documented treatment: roughly nine-day PBMC culture with coronavirus spike peptide pools or control peptides (ViraFEST assay). Oncomine TCR Beta short-read sequencing was applied to DNA from cultured CD4+ T cells. TCRdb re-called the PCR reads through MiXCR, storing one row per CDR3 protein. The sample has about 21,000 distinct CDR3 sequences; around 40% are singletons. The V gene lost 0 bases and the J gene lost 0 bases, with 8 bases spanning the gap. CDR1 and CDR2 from the germline V gene are SGHVS and FQNEAQ. There are 16 residues in the CDR3.

This material consisted of CD4+ T cells from blood, cultured in vitro, taken after SARS-CoV-2 vaccination. The receptor was isolated from a human donor who had recovered from COVID-19. The chain joins TRBV7-8 to TRBJ2-2; the D gene is possibly TRBD1 (6 bases). CDR3 sequence reads: CASSLAEGANTGELFF. CDR3 in DNA: TGTGCCAGCAGCTTAGCCGAGGGGGCGAACACCGGGGAGCTGTTTTTT.